Below, 2 T cell receptor beta chains from the same sample are listed, as sequenced in a study of blood T cells in healthy people across ages. The use of a sample-barcoded 5' primer and a J-beta primer mix characterized a second PCR of roughly 7 to 11 cycles. One entry per CDR3 protein results from TCRdb running MiXCR on the 5' RACE reads. The sample lists some 670,000 distinct CDR3 sequences; approximately 52% were seen once. The sequencing input was blood. These receptors all come from an elderly woman in good health.

Note on this clonotype: This may arise from a read error, as a much more abundant clone is one base away. The V call is TRBV7-2, the J call TRBJ2-3; D remains unclear. Per germline, CDR1 SGHTA and CDR2 FQGNSA. This CDR3 has 15 amino acids. CDR3 sequence (DNA): TGTGCCGGCAGCTTATCGGCACTAAGCACAGATACGCAGTATTTT. Amino acid sequence: CAGSLSALSTDTQYF.

Worth noting for this clonotype: A read error may produce the germline difference seen at one junction end. The J gene is TRBJ2-3, the V gene TRBV2; D gene uncertain. Germline loops: CDR1 SNHLY, CDR2 FYNNEI. This CDR3 is 11 amino acids long. The CDR3 region has the DNA TGTGCCAGCAGGCGCACAGATACGCGGTATTTT. It is translated as CASRRTDTRYF.